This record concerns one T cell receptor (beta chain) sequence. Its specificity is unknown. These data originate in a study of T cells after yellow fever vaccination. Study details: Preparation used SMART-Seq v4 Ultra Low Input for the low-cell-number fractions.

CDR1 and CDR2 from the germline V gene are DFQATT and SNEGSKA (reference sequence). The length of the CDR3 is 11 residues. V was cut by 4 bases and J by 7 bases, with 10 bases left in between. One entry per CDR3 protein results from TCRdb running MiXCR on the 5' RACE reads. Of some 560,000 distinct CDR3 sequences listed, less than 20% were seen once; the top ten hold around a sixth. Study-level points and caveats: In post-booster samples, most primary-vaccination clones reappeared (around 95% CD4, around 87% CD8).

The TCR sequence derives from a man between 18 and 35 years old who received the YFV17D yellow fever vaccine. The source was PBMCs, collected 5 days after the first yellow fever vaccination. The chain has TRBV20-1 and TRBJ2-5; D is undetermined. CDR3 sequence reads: CSAKTVGTQYF. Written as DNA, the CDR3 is TGCAGTGCTAAGACGGTGGGGACCCAGTACTTC.